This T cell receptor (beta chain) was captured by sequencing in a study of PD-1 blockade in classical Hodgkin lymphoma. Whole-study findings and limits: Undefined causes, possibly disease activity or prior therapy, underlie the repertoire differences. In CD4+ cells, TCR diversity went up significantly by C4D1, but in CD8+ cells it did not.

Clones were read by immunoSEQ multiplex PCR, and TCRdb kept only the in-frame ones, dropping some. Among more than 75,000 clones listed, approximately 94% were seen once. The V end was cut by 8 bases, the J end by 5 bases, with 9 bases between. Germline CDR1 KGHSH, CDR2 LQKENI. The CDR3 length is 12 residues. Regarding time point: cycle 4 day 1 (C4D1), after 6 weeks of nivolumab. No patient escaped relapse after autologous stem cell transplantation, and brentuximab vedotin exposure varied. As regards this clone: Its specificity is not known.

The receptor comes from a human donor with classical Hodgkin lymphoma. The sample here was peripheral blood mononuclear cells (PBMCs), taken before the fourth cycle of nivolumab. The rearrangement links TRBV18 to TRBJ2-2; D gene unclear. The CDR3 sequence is CASPVGTGELFF. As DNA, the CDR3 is TGTGCCAGCCCAGTGGGGACCGGGGAGCTGTTTTTT.